Shown below are 20 T cell receptor beta chains from a single sample sequenced in a study of T cell repertoires in cytomegalovirus infection. Antigens of these TCRs are unknown. Each CDR3 protein gets one entry after TCRdb re-called the reads with MiXCR. The table includes tens of thousands of distinct CDR3 sequences, roughly 21% detected once. The sequencing used CD8+ T cells from cultured PBMCs, collected from culture after CMV antigen stimulation. Source of these receptors: a human donor in good health (CMV status not recorded). Some clones in this sample may be carry-over from other donors' samples.

This clonotype was observed a handful of times. The chain recombines TRBV7-2 with TRBJ2-7; D unclear. Germline V gene data show CDR1 as SGHTA and CDR2 as FQGNSA. CDR3 length: 15 amino acids. The V and J ends lost 5 bases and 0 bases respectively, with 14 bases between them. The CDR3 loop is CASSPIGRSSYEQYF. The DNA of the CDR3 is TGTGCCAGCAGCCCAATCGGACGCAGCTCCTACGAGCAGTACTTC.

This chain uses TRBV6-6 with TRBJ1-5; D uncertain. Germline lookup yields CDR1 MNHNY and CDR2 SVGAGI (reference sequence). V lost 5 bases, J lost 6 bases, and 8 bases lay in between. The length of the CDR3 is 12 residues. The CDR3 sequence: CASSRPIQPQHF. In DNA form, the CDR3 reads TGTGCCAGCAGTCGGCCAATTCAGCCCCAGCATTTT.

The rearrangement links TRBV7-2 to TRBJ2-7; 7 bases match TRBD1. Unmatched junction bases numbered 4, after V lost 3 bases and J lost 5 bases. Germline values: CDR1 SGHTA, CDR2 FQGNSA. The CDR3 spans 13 residues. The CDR3 loop is CASSLNRGDEQYF. The CDR3 bases are TGTGCCAGCAGCTTGAACAGGGGCGACGAGCAGTACTTC.

CDR3 residues: CASRTGRLTDTQYF. CDR3 DNA sequence: TGTGCCAGCAGGACGGGACGGCTCACAGATACGCAGTATTTT. V and J are TRBV2 and TRBJ2-3, with D possibly being TRBD1 or TRBD2 (5 bases each). V shed 6 bases and J shed 2 bases, with 12 bases lying between them. Germline V gives CDR1 SNHLY, CDR2 FYNNEI. CDR3 length: 14 amino acids.

With respect to this clonotype: One end of the junction is discordant with germline, which a read error may explain. The chain recombines TRBV11-2 with TRBJ2-1, with D tentatively TRBD2 (7 bases). CDR1 is SGHAT and CDR2 is FQNNGV in the germline V gene. The CDR3 consists of 17 residues. In DNA form, the CDR3 reads TGTGCCAACAGCCCCCATCGGGGGGCCCCGCCCTACAATGAGCAGTTCTTC. Translation: CANSPHRGAPPYNEQFF.

The V gene is TRBV7-8, the J gene TRBJ2-6; 10 nucleotides match TRBD1. CDR1 is SGHVS, CDR2 FQNEAQ, per germline. J lost 2 bases, V lost 4 bases, and 11 bases had no gene match. The CDR3 contains 19 residues. The CDR3 loop is CASSWEPGQGRTGANVLTF. CDR3 DNA sequence: TGTGCCAGCAGCTGGGAACCGGGACAGGGGAGAACTGGGGCCAACGTCCTGACTTTC. The full variable domain, rest sourced from reference TRBV7-8 and TRBJ2-6, is GAGVSQSPRYKVAKRGQDVALRCDPISGHVSLFWYQQALGQGPEFLTYFQNEAQLDKSGLPSDRFFAERPEGSVSTLKIQRTQQEDSAVYLCASSWEPGQGRTGANVLTFGAGSRLTVL.

This sequence joins TRBV7-6 and TRBJ1-1; TRBD1 is a possible D gene (6 bases). Germline loops: CDR1 SGHVS, CDR2 FNYEAQ. V lost 5 bases and J 10 bases, leaving 20 bases between the germline ends. CDR3 length: 14 residues. For the CDR3, the DNA is TGTGCCAGCAGCCCCAATGGACAGAGGGGAGGAGCTTTCTTT. It is translated as CASSPNGQRGGAFF.

A few counts support this clonotype. The V call is TRBV6-2 or TRBV6-3, the J call TRBJ2-1, with TRBD2 identical over 12 bases. CDR1 is MNHEY, CDR2 SVGEGT, per germline. The CDR3 spans 14 residues. The V and J ends lost 2 bases and 14 bases, in that order; junction bases with no gene match: 7. The CDR3 loop is CASSYASGGAGEFF. Written as DNA, the CDR3 is TGTGCCAGCAGTTACGCTAGCGGGGGGGCCGGTGAGTTCTTC.

This clonotype was found a few times. The chain uses TRBV7-2 and TRBJ1-5, with D maybe TRBD1 (6 bases). Trimming shortened V by 3 bases and J by 0 bases, and 18 bases separated the two germline ends. The CDR3 has 18 amino acids. The germline CDR1 and CDR2 sequences are SGHTA and FQGNSA. Here the CDR3 reads CASSFPGHEANSNQPQHF. As DNA, the CDR3 is TGTGCCAGCAGCTTTCCGGGACACGAGGCAAATAGCAATCAGCCCCAGCATTTT.

This chain's CDR3 is CAISGGQGHYEQYF. The CDR3 coding sequence is TGTGCCATCAGTGGGGGACAGGGGCACTACGAGCAGTACTTC. The rearrangement links TRBV10-3 to TRBJ2-7, with 10 bases matching TRBD1. The germline V gene has CDR1 ENHRY and CDR2 SYGVKD. V lost 4 bases and J lost 3; bases outside the gene matches: 3. CDR3 size: 14 residues.

In this sample, this clonotype turned up a few times. The V call is TRBV7-2, the J call TRBJ2-3; a weak D match, TRBD1 (6 bases). CDR3 size: 13 residues. V was clipped by 5 bases and J by 4 bases, with 10 bases between them. CDR1 SGHTA and CDR2 FQGNSA come from the germline V gene. DNA of the CDR3: TGTGCCAGCAGCCGGGACATACCAGATACGCAGTATTTT. Translation gives CASSRDIPDTQYF.

The J gene is TRBJ2-1, the V gene TRBV4-2; 9 bases map to TRBD2. Germline CDR1 and CDR2: LGHNA and YNFKEQ. The CDR3 runs 16 residues. The V segment lost 4 bases and the J segment 5 bases; nucleotides outside the gene matches: 9. In DNA, the CDR3 is TGTGCCAGCAGCCCGCCGGGACTAGCAATCCACAATGAGCAGTTCTTC. Protein sequence: CASSPPGLAIHNEQFF.

This clonotype has just a few counts. The chain uses TRBV6-5 and TRBJ1-4; TRBD1 aligns across 10 bases. V shed 4 bases and J 8 bases; nucleotides not matched to a gene: 4. In germline, CDR1 is MNHEY, CDR2 SVGAGI. This CDR3 has 14 amino acids. Here the CDR3 reads CASSSGTGAEKLFF. In nucleotides, the CDR3 is TGTGCCAGCAGTTCCGGGACAGGGGCCGAAAAACTGTTTTTT.

The chain combines TRBV7-3 with TRBJ2-2; possibly TRBD2 for D (5 bases). The ends were cut back, 5 bases at V and 2 bases at J, with 12 bases in the middle. The CDR3 totals 15 residues. Germline assignment: CDR1 SGHTA and CDR2 FQGTGA. CDR3 nucleotides: TGTGCCAGCAGCCTAGCAGGTGGTAACACCGGGGAGCTGTTTTTT. Translated: CASSLAGGNTGELFF.

The chain employs TRBV7-2 and TRBJ2-1; D is tentatively TRBD1 or TRBD2 (5 bases each). The CDR3 extends over 15 amino acids. V lost 5 bases, J lost 5 bases, and 16 bases lay in between. Germline V gives CDR1 SGHTA, CDR2 FQGNSA. CDR3 in amino acids: CASSPLPGPDNEQFF. For the CDR3, the DNA is TGTGCCAGCAGCCCTCTTCCGGGGCCTGACAATGAGCAGTTCTTC.

The chain carries TRBV6-2 or TRBV6-3 and TRBJ1-2; the D is unclear. Trimming shortened V by 0 bases and J by 7 bases, and 9 bases separated the two germline ends. This CDR3 has 13 amino acids. The V gene's germline CDR1 is MNHEY and CDR2 SVGEGT. In DNA form, the CDR3 reads TGTGCCAGCAGTTACTCGAAAAGTATTGGCTACACCTTC. Its protein is CASSYSKSIGYTF.

The chain is built from TRBV4-3 and TRBJ2-2, with D maybe TRBD2 (7 bases). Germline loops: CDR1 LGHNA, CDR2 YSLEER. Trimming removed 0 bases at V and 2 bases at J, with 13 bases between. This CDR3 has 17 residues. CDR3 coding DNA: TGCGCCAGCAGCCAAGACTCGGGGGGCCTTAACACCGGGGAGCTGTTTTTT. Amino acid sequence: CASSQDSGGLNTGELFF.

V usage is TRBV12-3 or TRBV12-4 and J usage is TRBJ1-5, with no clear D. The CDR3 sequence is 14 residues long. Between the trimmed V and J ends, which lost 6 bases and 0 bases, there was a span of 9 bases. This chain's CDR3 is CASSKANSNQPQHF. The CDR3 coding sequence is TGTGCCAGCAGCAAGGCAAATAGCAATCAGCCCCAGCATTTT.

The V and J genes are TRBV5-1 and TRBJ2-7, with 7 bases aligning to TRBD1. Germline CDR1 is SGHRS and CDR2 is YFSETQ. J gave up 1 base and V 3 bases, and 4 bases lay outside the gene matches. CDR3 length: 14 amino acids. The DNA of the CDR3 is TGCGCCAGCAGCTACTGGGACAGTTCCTACGAGCAGTACTTC. It codes for CASSYWDSSYEQYF. Using reference TRBV5-1 and TRBJ2-7 for the parts outside the CDR3, the full variable domain is KAGVTQTPRYLIKTRGQQVTLSCSPISGHRSVSWYQQTPGQGLQFLFEYFSETQRNKGNFPGRFSGRQFSNSRSEMNVSTLELGDSALYLCASSYWDSSYEQYFGPGTRLTVT.

The J gene is TRBJ1-5, the V gene TRBV7-8; D is possibly TRBD1 (5 bases). Germline V gene data show CDR1 as SGHVS and CDR2 as FQNEAQ. This CDR3 comprises 13 residues. The ends were cut back, 7 bases at V and 4 bases at J, with 11 bases in the middle. The CDR3: CASTPPGNQPQHF. The CDR3 DNA is TGTGCCAGCACCCCACCAGGGAATCAGCCCCAGCATTTT.